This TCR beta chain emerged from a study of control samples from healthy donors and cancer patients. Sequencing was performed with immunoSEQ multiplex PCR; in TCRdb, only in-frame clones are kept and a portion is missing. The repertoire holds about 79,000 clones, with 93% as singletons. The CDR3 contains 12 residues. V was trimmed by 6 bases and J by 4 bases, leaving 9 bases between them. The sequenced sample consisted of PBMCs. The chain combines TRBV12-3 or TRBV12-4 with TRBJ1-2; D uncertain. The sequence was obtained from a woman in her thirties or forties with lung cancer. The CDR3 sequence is CASRGPGYGYTF. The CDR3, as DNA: TGTGCCAGCAGAGGGCCTGGCTATGGCTACACCTTC.